The 15 T cell receptor beta chains listed next were all sequenced from one sample in a study of T cells in Graves' hyperthyroidism and ophthalmopathy (dated 2019 in TCRdb). The method behind the library was multiplex PCR. Data came from an Illumina HiSeq 2000. TCR beta CDR3 regions were amplified from RNA transcripts. For the first round of RT-PCR on the TCR CDR3, the HTBI primer set was used together with the Qiagen OneStep RT-PCR kit. TCRdb trimmed public reads at Q25 via fastp, called clones via MiXCR and kept in-frame beta chains. For every CDR3 protein sequence, its rows merge into one entry that carries the most common genes and DNA. In this sample the table shows approximately 640,000 distinct CDR3 sequences, 15% to 20% of which occur a single time. Clones ranked in the top ten supply about 3.8% of the sample. Sequencing input: blood. The receptor set was obtained from a young woman with Graves' hyperthyroidism.

The chain has TRBV30 and TRBJ1-5; D remains unclear. The CDR3 is made up of 13 amino acids. CDR1 GTSNPN and CDR2 SVGIG come from the germline V gene (reference sequence). Trimming took 0 bases from V and 6 from J, leaving 9 bases between them. CDR3 DNA sequence: TGTGCCTGGAGTGTAATGGGGAGTCAGCCCCAGCATTTT. Translated, it gives CAWSVMGSQPQHF.

In this sample, this clonotype turned up many times. J is TRBJ2-7 and V is TRBV6-1; D is perhaps TRBD2 (6 bases). Trimming stripped 3 bases from V and 3 bases from J, with 9 bases between. The V gene's germline CDR1 is MNHNS and CDR2 SASEGT. This CDR3 is 13 amino acids long. The CDR3 bases are TGTGCCAGCAGTGATGGAGGGTACTACGAGCAGTACTTC. As protein: CASSDGGYYEQYF.

Details on this clonotype: At one end the junction does not follow the germline gene, possibly because of a read error. The chain links TRBV4-1 to TRBJ2-1; unclear D gene. The CDR3 runs to 13 residues. From germline, CDR1 is MGHRA and CDR2 YSYEKL. CDR3 in amino acids: CASSQGPAERRIF. CDR3 coding DNA: TGCGCCAGCAGCCAAGGCCCGGCCGAGAGAAGGATCTTC.

This clonotype has at least ten counts. CDR3 sequence (DNA): TGTGCCAGCAGCTTAGATCATCCCCAGGGGGCAAATCAGCCCCAGCATTTT. It yields the protein CASSLDHPQGANQPQHF. The V gene is TRBV11-3, the J gene TRBJ1-5, with TRBD1 identical over 8 bases. CDR1 SGHNT and CDR2 YENEEA come from the germline V gene. The CDR3 totals 17 residues. The junction had 8 bases not matched to a gene; V was cut back by 0 bases and J by 4 bases.

This clonotype was picked up many times. V and J are TRBV6-1 and TRBJ2-5; 10 bases align to TRBD2. Looked up from germline, CDR1 is MNHNS and CDR2 is SASEGT. The V and J ends lost 1 base and 2 bases, in that order; junction bases with no gene match: 4. The CDR3 has 16 residues. In DNA, the CDR3 is TGTGCCAGCAGTGAAGTTATAGCGGGAGGACAAGAGACCCAGTACTTC. It codes for CASSEVIAGGQETQYF.

This clonotype has just one count. The chain couples TRBV4-3 to TRBJ2-7, with TRBD2 matching 9 bases. Per the germline V gene, CDR1 is LGHNA and CDR2 is YSLEER. Unmatched junction bases numbered 6, after V lost 1 base and J lost 2 bases. This CDR3 spans 16 amino acids. The CDR3 DNA is TGCGCCAGCAGCCAAGGGGCCAGCGGGAGGACCTACGAGCAGTACTTC. This sequence encodes CASSQGASGRTYEQYF.

About this clonotype itself: At one end the junction does not follow the germline gene, possibly because of a read error. The chain has TRBV5-4 and TRBJ2-7; D might be TRBD2 (6 bases). The CDR3 runs 15 residues. The germline V gene has CDR1 SGHNT and CDR2 YYREEE (reference sequence). The CDR3 is CASSLAGSPLMGQYF. The CDR3 nucleotides read TGCGCCAGCAGCTTGGCCGGGAGCCCCCTGATGGGGCAGTACTTC.

This clonotype has a handful of counts. The V gene is TRBV16, the J gene TRBJ2-3; D possibly corresponds to TRBD1 (6 bases). The CDR3 is 16 amino acids. The germline gives CDR1 KGHSY, CDR2 FQNENV. Trimming took off 2 bases at V and 3 bases at J, with 15 bases between the two ends. CDR3: CASSQNTGISTDTQYF. In DNA form, the CDR3 reads TGTGCCAGCAGCCAAAACACAGGGATTAGTACAGATACGCAGTATTTT.

This clonotype was recorded a few times. The J gene is TRBJ2-7, the V gene TRBV18; 11 bases are shared with TRBD2. Germline loops: CDR1 KGHSH, CDR2 LQKENI. Trimming cost V 8 bases and J 1 base; bases outside gene matches: 4. This CDR3 is built from 14 residues. The CDR3 region has the DNA TGTGCCAGCACCGGGACTAGCGGATCCTACGAGCAGTACTTC. Residues: CASTGTSGSYEQYF. The full variable domain, completed using reference TRBV18 and TRBJ2-7, is NAGVMQNPRHLVRRRGQEARLRCSPMKGHSHVYWYRQLPEEGLKFMVYLQKENIIDESGMPKERFSAEFPKEGPSILRIQQVVRGDSAAYFCASTGTSGSYEQYFGPGTRLTVT.

This chain links TRBV5-1 with TRBJ2-1, with D maybe TRBD1 (6 bases). The V end was cut by 0 bases, the J end by 8 bases, with 12 bases between. Germline CDR1 SGHRS, CDR2 YFSETQ. CDR3 length equals 14 residues. CDR3 region: CASSLGTEGDEQFF. DNA of the CDR3: TGCGCCAGCAGCTTGGGGACAGAGGGCGATGAGCAGTTCTTC.

The chain joins TRBV5-1 to TRBJ2-1; 8 bases fit TRBD2. Looked up from germline, CDR1 is SGHRS and CDR2 is YFSETQ. There are 16 residues in the CDR3. After removal of 4 bases from V and 3 bases from J, the junction contained 9 bases not matched to a gene. CDR3 sequence reads: CASSLAGDPNYNEQFF. The CDR3 region has the DNA TGCGCCAGCAGCCTAGCGGGCGACCCTAACTACAATGAGCAGTTCTTC.

The table lists this clonotype with many counts. The chain combines TRBV20-1 with TRBJ2-1; D perhaps matches TRBD1 (5 bases). The V gene lost 3 bases and the J gene lost 8 bases, with 11 bases spanning the gap. This CDR3 contains 12 residues. The germline V gene encodes CDR1 DFQATT and CDR2 SNEGSKA (reference sequence). Here the CDR3 reads CSASQGDDEQFF. Written as DNA, the CDR3 is TGCAGTGCTAGTCAGGGCGACGATGAGCAGTTCTTC.

With respect to this clonotype: This may be a read error, as it is one base from a much larger clone. The V call is TRBV7-2, the J call TRBJ1-2; D remains ambiguous. Looked up from germline, CDR1 is SGHTA and CDR2 is FQGNSA. Trimming stripped 6 bases from V and 10 bases from J, with 9 bases between. The CDR3 spans 10 residues. CDR3 nucleotide sequence: TGTGCCAGCAGTGTGGGCGACTACACCTTC. Its translation is CASSVGDYTF.

The V gene is TRBV5-6, the J gene TRBJ1-2; the match to TRBD1 covers 7 bases. J was trimmed by 4 bases and V by 5 bases; bases with no gene match: 8. Germline CDR1 SGHDT, CDR2 YYEEEE. The CDR3 extends over 14 amino acids. The CDR3 region has the DNA TGTGCCAGCAGACTTGGACAGGCGTTCTATGGCTACACCTTC. The encoded protein is CASRLGQAFYGYTF.

CDR3 sequence (DNA): TGTGCCAGCAGCCCCAGACTAGCGGGAGTTCGGGATACGCAGTATTTT. Its protein product is CASSPRLAGVRDTQYF. The V call is TRBV3-1, the J call TRBJ2-3, with 12 bases fitting TRBD2. The CDR3 extends over 16 amino acids. J was trimmed by 6 bases and V by 4 bases; bases with no gene match: 8. CDR1 is LGHDT, CDR2 YNNKEL, per germline (reference sequence).